This entry lists 20 T cell receptor beta chains sequenced from one sample in a study of cytotoxic CD8 clonotypes in ibrutinib-treated CLL. Generated by immunoSEQ multiplex PCR, the TCRdb table keeps only in-frame clones and is missing some. Altogether about 150,000 clones are present, 75% to 85% being singletons, with the ten largest covering roughly 12%. Source: PBMCs, taken after 12 months of ibrutinib treatment. These receptors all stem from a human donor with chronic lymphocytic leukemia.

This sequence joins TRBV27 and TRBJ2-7; D is undetermined. The length of the CDR3 is 16 residues. From germline, CDR1 is MNHEY and CDR2 SMNVEV (reference sequence). V shed 6 bases and J shed 3 bases, with 21 bases lying between them. For the CDR3, the DNA is TGTGCCAGCAGAGCGTTTAGCAGATACGGATACTACGAGCAGTACTTC. It codes for CASRAFSRYGYYEQYF.

The rearrangement uses TRBV11-2 and TRBJ2-2, with D unclear. Trimming took 1 base from V and 0 from J, leaving 6 bases between them. The CDR3 contains 15 residues. Germline CDR1 is SGHAT and CDR2 is FQNNGV. The CDR3 DNA reads TGTGCCAGCAGCTTAGTTTCAGCGAACACCGGGGAGCTGTTTTTT. Residues: CASSLVSANTGELFF.

The chain links TRBV18 to TRBJ1-2, with D uncertain. This CDR3 contains 21 residues. Germline V gene lookup returns CDR1 KGHSH and CDR2 LQKENI. V was shortened by 3 bases and J by 4 bases, with 33 bases between the two germline ends. CDR3 sequence reads: CASSPQPSILLPSPNRYGYTF. The CDR3 DNA reads as TGTGCCAGCTCACCTCAGCCGAGCATACTCCTACCATCACCCAATCGCTATGGCTACACCTTC.

This chain links TRBV6-9 with TRBJ2-5; D is uncertain. Germline-derived CDR1 and CDR2 are MNHGY and SVAAGI. The V end was cut by 6 bases, the J end by 9 bases, with 8 bases between. This CDR3 has 10 amino acids. The CDR3 DNA follows: TGTGCCAGCAGGGTTGTGTCCCAGTACTTC. Residues: CASRVVSQYF.

The J gene is TRBJ1-2, the V gene TRBV19, with D maybe TRBD1 (6 bases). The CDR3 totals 14 residues. Germline V gene data show CDR1 as LNHDA and CDR2 as SQIVND (reference sequence). V was clipped by 3 bases and J by 13 bases, with 21 bases between them. This chain's CDR3 is CASSIISGQGICTF. The CDR3 DNA reads TGTGCCAGTAGTATCATATCTGGGCAGGGGATTTGCACCTTC.

V gene TRBV28 combines with J gene TRBJ2-2; 11 nucleotides match TRBD1. V shed 7 bases and J 7 bases; nucleotides not matched to a gene: 5. The CDR3 runs 14 residues. Germline-derived CDR1 and CDR2 are MDHEN and SYDVKM. Written as DNA, the CDR3 is TGTGCCAGCATTGGGACAGGGGGTGGCGGGGAGCTGTTTTTT. This sequence encodes CASIGTGGGGELFF. The full variable domain, completed using reference TRBV28 and TRBJ2-2, is DVKVTQSSRYLVKRTGEKVFLECVQDMDHENMFWYRQDPGLGLRLIYFSYDVKMKEKGDIPEGYSVSREKKERFSLILESASTNQTSMYLCASIGTGGGGELFFGEGSRLTVL.

The chain is built from TRBV11-1 and TRBJ1-4; a weak D match, TRBD1 (5 bases). The CDR3 contains 15 residues. Looked up from germline, CDR1 is SGHAT and CDR2 is FQDESV (reference sequence). Trimming took 2 bases from V and 3 from J, leaving 10 bases between them. The CDR3 bases are TGTGCCAGCAGCTTATTTGGACACTCTAATGAAAAACTGTTTTTT. It encodes CASSLFGHSNEKLFF. Variable domain in full (rest from reference TRBV11-1 and TRBJ1-4): EAEVAQSPRYKITEKSQAVAFWCDPISGHATLYWYRQILGQGPELLVQFQDESVVDDSQLPKDRFSAERLKGVDSTLKIQPAELGDSAMYLCASSLFGHSNEKLFFGSGTQLSVL.

A single count supports this clone. This chain uses TRBV6-6 with TRBJ1-2; no clear D gene. The CDR3 consists of 14 residues. Germline-derived CDR1 and CDR2 are MNHNY and SVGAGI (reference sequence). V lost 5 bases and J 7 bases, leaving 17 bases between the germline ends. The CDR3, as DNA: TGTGCCAGCAGTAAAGGGTCTTCGGCGGGTGGCTACACCTTC. Encoded protein: CASSKGSSAGGYTF.

The chain is built from TRBV4-2 and TRBJ2-1; TRBD1 aligns across 7 bases. CDR3 length: 16 residues. Germline V gene lookup returns CDR1 LGHNA and CDR2 YNFKEQ. Germline trimming cut 3 bases from V and 0 bases from J; bases unmatched to any gene: 5. The CDR3 bases are TGTGCCAGCAGCCAGGGACAGTTCTCCTCCTACAATGAGCAGTTCTTC. Protein sequence: CASSQGQFSSYNEQFF.

The V call is TRBV11-2, the J call TRBJ2-1, with unresolved D. With 5 bases removed from V and 7 bases from J, the gap between germline ends came to 18 bases. The germline CDR1 and CDR2 sequences are SGHAT and FQNNGV. CDR3 size: 15 residues. The CDR3 loop is CASSTDGPFSNEQFF. The CDR3 DNA follows: TGTGCCAGCAGCACGGACGGACCTTTTAGTAATGAGCAGTTCTTC.

V is TRBV29-1 and J is TRBJ1-3; 7 bases align to TRBD1. The CDR3 runs to 14 residues. The V gene's germline CDR1 is SQVTM and CDR2 ANQGSEA. With V trimmed by 4 bases and J by 4 bases, 7 bases remained unmatched. In DNA, the CDR3 is TGCAGCGTTGCCCCGACAGGGAACGGAAACACCATATATTTT. Residues: CSVAPTGNGNTIYF.

The chain links TRBV4-3 to TRBJ2-7, with 11 bases fitting TRBD2. The CDR3 length is 14 residues. CDR1 and CDR2 (germline): LGHNA, YSLEER. Germline trimming cut 5 bases from V and 3 bases from J; bases unmatched to any gene: 3. This chain's CDR3 is CASSAGTSGYEQYF. DNA for the CDR3: TGCGCCAGCAGCGCCGGGACTAGCGGCTACGAGCAGTACTTC.

This CDR3 is CASSQTYRDRNTYEQYF. Here the CDR3 DNA reads TGCGCCAGCAGCCAGACTTACCGGGACAGAAACACCTACGAGCAGTACTTC. The gene calls are TRBV4-1 and TRBJ2-7, with TRBD1 matching 7 bases. The CDR3 runs to 17 residues. Germline V gives CDR1 MGHRA, CDR2 YSYEKL. Germline trimming cut 3 bases from V and 2 bases from J; bases unmatched to any gene: 13.

The CDR3, as DNA: TGTGCCAGTACCCGACTAGCGGGGGTGGGCGATGAGCAGTTCTTC. Translating it yields CASTRLAGVGDEQFF. The chain joins TRBV19 to TRBJ2-1, with 12 bases fitting TRBD2. Germline values: CDR1 LNHDA, CDR2 SQIVND (reference sequence). The trim removed 7 bases at V and 8 bases at J, leaving 9 bases unmatched. This CDR3 has 15 residues.

Only a few counts were recorded for this clone. The CDR3 here is CASSSIQGKSNQPQHF. In DNA form, the CDR3 reads TGTGCCAGCAGCTCCATACAGGGTAAGAGCAATCAGCCCCAGCATTTT. The chain has TRBV7-9 and TRBJ1-5; TRBD1 might be the D (6 bases). This CDR3 region has 16 residues. Germline CDR1 and CDR2: SEHNR and FQNEAQ (reference sequence). V shed 4 bases and J shed 1 base, with 14 bases lying between them.

This chain links TRBV4-1 with TRBJ2-1, with 9 bases matching TRBD2. Germline assignment: CDR1 MGHRA and CDR2 YSYEKL. CDR3 length: 16 residues. The V segment lost 4 bases and the J segment 7 bases; nucleotides outside the gene matches: 11. The CDR3 nucleotides are TGCGCCAGCAGCCTGATAGCGGGAGAGGTTAAGAATGAGCAGTTCTTC. It encodes CASSLIAGEVKNEQFF.

This clone has only a few counts. The CDR3 bases are TGTGCCAGTAGTCCCGAACCGGGCGGCAATCAGCCCCAGCATTTT. Translating gives CASSPEPGGNQPQHF. The rearrangement links TRBV19 to TRBJ1-5; D gene unclear. Germline CDR1 reads LNHDA; CDR2 reads SQIVND (reference sequence). The CDR3 totals 15 residues. Between the trimmed V and J ends, which lost 5 bases and 2 bases, there was a span of 13 bases.

This rearrangement joins TRBV15 to TRBJ2-1; 11 bases map to TRBD2. The CDR3 is 15 amino acids. The trim removed 3 bases at V and 8 bases at J, leaving 6 bases unmatched. Germline V CDR1 and CDR2: LNHNV, YYDKDF (reference sequence). CDR3 sequence: CATSRSSGRGHEQFF. CDR3 sequence (DNA): TGTGCCACCAGCAGGAGTAGCGGGAGGGGGCATGAGCAGTTCTTC. Full variable domain (rest looked up from reference TRBV15 and TRBJ2-1): DAMVIQNPRYQVTQFGKPVTLSCSQTLNHNVMYWYQQKSSQAPKLLFHYYDKDFNNEADTPDNFQSRRPNTSFCFLDIRSPGLGDTAMYLCATSRSSGRGHEQFFGPGTRLTVL.

The chain has TRBV6-6 and TRBJ2-7, with TRBD2 matching 14 bases. Germline CDR1 and CDR2: MNHNY and SVGAGI (reference sequence). Trimming at V came to 7 bases and at J to 6 bases, leaving 2 bases not matched to a gene. The CDR3 is 13 residues long. CDR3 region: CASIGLAGGEQYF. The DNA of the CDR3 is TGTGCCAGCATTGGACTAGCGGGGGGCGAGCAGTACTTC.

The chain couples TRBV30 to TRBJ1-5, with D possibly matching TRBD1 (5 bases). Trimming left V 1 base short and J 4 bases short, with 8 bases between. CDR3 length: 13 amino acids. Germline CDR1 and CDR2: GTSNPN and SVGIG (reference sequence). CDR3 region: CAWSEQVNQPQHF. The CDR3, as DNA: TGTGCCTGGAGTGAACAGGTTAATCAGCCCCAGCATTTT.